This T cell receptor (beta chain) came from a study of blood T cell repertoires in COVID-19. This clone was seen only a few times. The protocol was immunoSEQ multiplex PCR, while the TCRdb copy is restricted to in-frame clones and leaves out a portion. Found here are more than 300,000 clones, about 90% of them singletons; the top ten hold about 9.4%. Germline V gene sequence: CDR1 SNHLY, CDR2 FYNNEI. V lost 6 bases and J 0 bases, leaving 12 bases between the germline ends. The CDR3 runs to 15 residues. Which cohort a participant joined came from the clinical history participants gave. The chain is built from TRBV2 and TRBJ1-5; a weak D match, TRBD1 (5 bases). Sequenced material: PBMCs or T cells enriched from blood (not recorded which). The clonotype was recovered from a woman aged 30 to 39 who had recovered from COVID-19. CDR3 residues: CASSAGSYSNQPQHF. CDR3 nucleotides: TGTGCCAGCAGCGCAGGGTCCTATAGCAATCAGCCCCAGCATTTT. The entire variable domain, with the rest obtained from reference TRBV2 and TRBJ1-5, is as follows: EPEVTQTPSHQVTQMGQEVILRCVPISNHLYFYWYRQILGQKVEFLVSFYNNEISEKSEIFDDQFSVERPDGSNFTLKIRSTKLEDSAMYFCASSAGSYSNQPQHFGDGTRLSIL.